The present entry profiles one T cell receptor (beta chain) with its context. Its antigen remains unknown. V shed 5 bases and J shed 10 bases, with 12 bases lying between them. CDR3 length: 13 residues. In germline, CDR1 is LNHDA, CDR2 SQIVND (reference sequence). Produced via immunoSEQ multiplex PCR; TCRdb's table is partial and in-frame only. This repertoire shows tens of thousands of clones, 75% to 90% found once; its top ten account for roughly 2.5%. This record comes from a study of OX40 agonist ivuxolimab in advanced cancers. Across the whole study: The patients received ivuxolimab by intravenous route every 2 weeks at 0.01 to 10 mg/kg. Partial responses were achieved by three patients, one with hepatocellular carcinoma and two with cutaneous melanoma. Points from the study as a whole: CD4+ T cells averaged fewer expanded clones than CD8+ T cells. Patients with a partial response at 0.1-3.0 mg/kg had among the lowest clonal expansion.

The sample here was CD4+ or CD8+ T cells sorted from blood, taken in a trial of the OX40 agonist ivuxolimab. The clonotype comes from an adult with an advanced solid tumor such as melanoma, head and neck, liver or kidney cancer. The chain has TRBV19 and TRBJ1-6; weak D call: TRBD1 (6 bases). CDR3 sequence (DNA): TGTGCCAGTAGTGAGGGGGTTAGCTCACCCCTCCACTTT. Residues: CASSEGVSSPLHF.